The next 28 T cell receptor beta chains were all read from a single sample in a study of a mutant IDH1 vaccine in newly diagnosed glioma. Repertoires were generated with immunoSEQ multiplex PCR, while TCRdb's copy carries only in-frame clones and drops some. The profile shows approximately 60,000 clones, over 70% of them singletons. Their specific antigens are unknown. Time point meaning: week 23, last vaccination. Doses of 300 ug of mutant IDH1 20-mer peptide were given with topical imiquimod. This specimen was PBMCs, taken from a glioma patient whose treatment included an IDH1 peptide vaccine. These receptors originate from a man aged 40-55 years with glioma.

The CDR3 here is CASSPKGQGFSREQYF. DNA of the CDR3: TGCGCCAGCAGCCCGAAAGGACAGGGTTTTTCTCGTGAGCAGTACTTC. The chain couples TRBV5-1 to TRBJ2-7; the match to TRBD1 covers 8 bases. Per the germline V gene, CDR1 is SGHRS and CDR2 is YFSETQ. The CDR3 is made up of 16 amino acids. V shed 4 bases and J 7 bases; nucleotides not matched to a gene: 16.

Only a few counts were recorded for this clone. This chain joins TRBV29-1 and TRBJ1-5; D is unresolved. Trimming removed 0 bases at V and 6 bases at J, with 9 bases between. Germline V gene data show CDR1 as SQVTM and CDR2 as ANQGSEA. The CDR3 totals 13 residues. CDR3 DNA sequence: TGCAGCGTTGAAGAATCTCTGGGTCAGCCCCAGCATTTT. It codes for CSVEESLGQPQHF.

This chain joins TRBV4-3 and TRBJ2-1, with 7 bases lining up with TRBD2. Per germline, CDR1 LGHNA and CDR2 YSLEER. V trimming: 3 bases; J trimming: 6 bases; junction bases outside the gene matches: 14. The CDR3 consists of 17 residues. In nucleotides, the CDR3 is TGCGCCAGCAGCCAGGGGTTGAGGGAGGGTCTCGGCAATGAGCAGTTCTTC. Translating it yields CASSQGLREGLGNEQFF.

The CDR3 is CASSRGWATETQYF. The CDR3 nucleotides read TGTGCCAGCAGCCGCGGCTGGGCCACGGAGACCCAGTACTTC. The rearrangement joins TRBV7-2 to TRBJ2-5; D ambiguous. The CDR3 totals 14 residues. CDR1 SGHTA and CDR2 FQGNSA come from the germline V gene. The V and J ends lost 5 bases and 5 bases respectively, with 15 bases between them.

The chain carries TRBV29-1 and TRBJ2-2, with D perhaps matching TRBD2 (5 bases). Per the germline V gene, CDR1 is SQVTM and CDR2 is ANQGSEA. The germline V and J ends were trimmed by 0 bases and 6 bases, with 8 bases remaining between them. This CDR3 spans 13 amino acids. This chain's CDR3 is CSVEERVPGELFF. CDR3 coding DNA: TGCAGCGTTGAAGAGCGGGTCCCCGGGGAGCTGTTTTTT.

This clone showed up just once. The rearrangement joins TRBV7-8 to TRBJ2-7; D not resolved. Trimming took off 4 bases at V and 3 bases at J, with 7 bases between the two ends. CDR3 size: 12 residues. Germline-derived CDR1 and CDR2 are SGHVS and FQNEAQ. CDR3 coding DNA: TGTGCCAGCAGCTCTACACTCTACGAGCAGTACTTC. Its translation is CASSSTLYEQYF.

The J gene is TRBJ2-7, the V gene TRBV10-1; 13 bases fit TRBD2. CDR1 and CDR2 from the germline V gene are WNHNN and SYGVQD (reference sequence). The V segment lost 6 bases and the J segment 1 base; nucleotides outside the gene matches: 12. The CDR3 consists of 18 residues. CDR3 in amino acids: CASSPGLAGPPRSYEQYF. CDR3 DNA: TGCGCCAGCAGCCCGGGACTAGCGGGGCCCCCGAGGTCCTACGAGCAGTACTTC.

This rearrangement joins TRBV7-2 to TRBJ2-3, with 9 bases aligning to TRBD2. Per germline, CDR1 SGHTA and CDR2 FQGNSA. Trimming at V came to 2 bases and at J to 5 bases, leaving 2 bases not matched to a gene. This CDR3 is 14 amino acids long. The CDR3 region is CASSLQAGGDTQYF. CDR3 nucleotide sequence: TGTGCCAGCAGCTTACAAGCGGGAGGAGATACGCAGTATTTT.

V and J are TRBV19 and TRBJ2-2; D remains ambiguous. Trimming stripped 1 base from V and 2 bases from J, with 8 bases between. Germline V gene lookup returns CDR1 LNHDA and CDR2 SQIVND (reference sequence). The CDR3 runs 15 residues. Here the CDR3 reads CASSIVTPNTGELFF. The DNA of the CDR3 is TGTGCCAGTAGTATAGTAACCCCCAACACCGGGGAGCTGTTTTTT.

This sequence joins TRBV5-6 and TRBJ1-3; D is unclear. CDR1 SGHDT and CDR2 YYEEEE come from the germline V gene. This CDR3 region has 15 residues. Trimming cost V 5 bases and J 0 bases, with 12 bases left between them. The CDR3 sequence: CASRATGYSGNTIYF. The CDR3 DNA reads TGTGCCAGCAGAGCCACCGGATACTCTGGAAACACCATATATTTT.

The J gene is TRBJ2-1, the V gene TRBV6-5; D may be TRBD1 (7 bases). Between the trimmed V and J ends, which lost 2 bases and 4 bases, there was a span of 12 bases. The CDR3 extends over 15 amino acids. Germline V gene lookup returns CDR1 MNHEY and CDR2 SVGAGI. The CDR3 region is CASSYAGQIYNEQFF. CDR3 sequence (DNA): TGTGCCAGCAGTTACGCGGGACAGATATACAATGAGCAGTTCTTC.

This chain uses TRBV6-4 with TRBJ2-3, with D uncertain. This CDR3 region has 15 residues. CDR1 MRHNA and CDR2 SNTAGT come from the germline V gene. V was shortened by 3 bases and J by 0 bases, with 10 bases between the two germline ends. In DNA, the CDR3 is TGTGCCAGCAGTGATGGGTTAACTAGCACAGATACGCAGTATTTT. It specifies CASSDGLTSTDTQYF.

V usage is TRBV5-3 and J usage is TRBJ2-5, with TRBD2 identical over 10 bases. TRBV5-3 is reported as an ORF; its role is uncertain. CDR3 size: 15 residues. Trimming at V came to 6 bases and at J to 4 bases, leaving 9 bases not matched to a gene. The CDR3 bases are TGTGCCAGAACCGATATAGCGGGAGGATCAGAGACCCAGTACTTC. Translation gives CARTDIAGGSETQYF.

J is TRBJ1-2 and V is TRBV6-4; 8 bases agree with TRBD1. The junction had 2 bases not matched to a gene; V was cut back by 4 bases and J by 4 bases. The CDR3 has 13 amino acids. CDR1 is MRHNA, CDR2 SNTAGT, per germline. In DNA form, the CDR3 reads TGTGCCAGCAGTGCCGGGACAGGCTATGGCTACACCTTC. Translated, it gives CASSAGTGYGYTF.

The CDR3: CASSPSGGYTEAFF. Here the CDR3 DNA reads TGTGCCAGCAGCCCTAGCGGGGGGTACACTGAAGCTTTCTTT. This chain connects TRBV7-9 to TRBJ1-1; TRBD1 is a possible D gene (5 bases). The CDR3 is made up of 14 amino acids. Deletions cut 5 bases from V and 3 bases from J, with 13 bases between. The germline V gene encodes CDR1 SEHNR and CDR2 FQNEAQ (reference sequence).

The chain recombines TRBV25-1 with TRBJ2-7, with 7 bases that match TRBD1. Germline V gene lookup returns CDR1 MGHDK and CDR2 SYGVNS. Trimming removed 6 bases from V and 0 bases from J; junction bases left unmatched: 2. This CDR3 comprises 13 residues. The DNA of the CDR3 is TGTGCCAGCAGCCGGGACAGCTCCTACGAGCAGTACTTC. This encodes CASSRDSSYEQYF.

V usage is TRBV5-1 and J usage is TRBJ2-3, with TRBD2 identical over 12 bases. The trim removed 4 bases at V and 3 bases at J, leaving 6 bases unmatched. The germline V gene has CDR1 SGHRS and CDR2 YFSETQ. CDR3 size: 16 residues. CDR3: CASSTTGTSGTDTQYF. The CDR3 bases are TGCGCCAGCAGCACAACCGGGACTAGCGGGACAGATACGCAGTATTTT.

The chain is built from TRBV18 and TRBJ2-7; D might be TRBD1 or TRBD2, each matching 5 bases. The CDR3 extends over 15 amino acids. Germline lookup yields CDR1 KGHSH and CDR2 LQKENI. The V gene lost 3 bases and the J gene lost 2 bases, with 14 bases spanning the gap. CDR3 nucleotide sequence: TGTGCCAGCTCACCCTCCGGGACGGTGACCTACGAGCAGTACTTC. Its translation: CASSPSGTVTYEQYF.

The chain has TRBV6-6 and TRBJ1-5; D gene ambiguous. CDR1 is MNHNY, CDR2 SVGAGI, per germline (reference sequence). The CDR3 consists of 12 residues. Trimming removed 7 bases from V and 0 bases from J, with 4 bases in between. This CDR3 is CASTLSNQPQHF. CDR3 nucleotide sequence: TGTGCCAGCACGCTTAGCAATCAGCCCCAGCATTTT.

V and J are TRBV4-1 and TRBJ2-2; D is undetermined. The CDR3 spans 15 residues. Trimming took off 1 base at V and 0 bases at J, with 6 bases between the two ends. Per germline, CDR1 MGHRA and CDR2 YSYEKL. CDR3 amino acids: CASSQAGTNTGELFF. Written as DNA, the CDR3 is TGCGCCAGCAGCCAAGCGGGTACGAACACCGGGGAGCTGTTTTTT.

The chain links TRBV7-2 to TRBJ2-2; D possibly corresponds to TRBD2 (5 bases). The length of the CDR3 is 16 residues. Trimming took off 3 bases at V and 2 bases at J, with 13 bases between the two ends. CDR1 and CDR2 (germline): SGHTA, FQGNSA. The CDR3 nucleotides read TGTGCCAGCAGCTTTCAGAGGCGGGCCAACACCGGGGAGCTGTTTTTT. Translation gives CASSFQRRANTGELFF.

On this clone itself: The junction departs from germline at one end; a sequencing error may be responsible. The chain is built from TRBV7-7 and TRBJ2-7; D unclear. Germline lookup yields CDR1 SSHAT and CDR2 FNYEAQ (reference sequence). The CDR3 covers 14 residues. This CDR3 reads CASSLGSGSYEQYF. CDR3 in DNA: TGTGCTAGCAGCTTAGGGTCCGGTTCCTACGAGCAGTACTTC.

This sequence joins TRBV7-9 and TRBJ1-5; weak D call: TRBD1 (5 bases). The germline CDR1 and CDR2 sequences are SEHNR and FQNEAQ (reference sequence). Trimming cost V 4 bases and J 7 bases, with 14 bases left between them. The CDR3 runs to 14 residues. CDR3 sequence (DNA): TGTGCCAGCAGCTCTCTTGGGGGTAACCAGCCCCAGCATTTT. This encodes CASSSLGGNQPQHF.

The chain is built from TRBV7-2 and TRBJ1-3; the D gene is possibly TRBD1 (6 bases). This CDR3 has 15 residues. The germline CDR1 and CDR2 sequences are SGHTA and FQGNSA. The germline V and J ends were trimmed by 5 bases and 0 bases, with 11 bases remaining between them. The CDR3 region is CASSPQGTSGNTIYF. CDR3 bases: TGTGCCAGCAGCCCACAGGGCACCTCTGGAAACACCATATATTTT. The complete variable domain, with remaining parts taken from reference TRBV7-2 and TRBJ1-3, reads GAGVSQSPSNKVTEKGKDVELRCDPISGHTALYWYRQSLGQGLEFLIYFQGNSAPDKSGLPSDRFSAERTGGSVSTLTIQRTQQEDSAVYLCASSPQGTSGNTIYFGEGSWLTVV.

The chain links TRBV9 to TRBJ2-7; no clear D gene. V lost 0 bases, J lost 0 bases, and 13 bases lay in between. Germline CDR1 SGDLS, CDR2 YYNGEE. This CDR3 has 16 amino acids. In DNA form, the CDR3 reads TGTGCCAGCAGCGTAGACCCAGCAAGGAGCTCCTACGAGCAGTACTTC. Translated: CASSVDPARSSYEQYF.

The chain uses TRBV4-1 and TRBJ1-1, with D possibly TRBD1 on 5 matching bases. The CDR3 covers 14 residues. Germline V gene data show CDR1 as MGHRA and CDR2 as YSYEKL. Trimming took off 5 bases at V and 0 bases at J, with 10 bases between the two ends. The CDR3 protein is CASSRDLMNTEAFF. The CDR3 nucleotides are TGCGCCAGCAGCAGGGACCTTATGAACACTGAAGCTTTCTTT.

The J gene is TRBJ1-1, the V gene TRBV29-1; TRBD1 is a possible D gene (6 bases). The germline CDR1 and CDR2 sequences are SQVTM and ANQGSEA. CDR3 size: 13 residues. V was shortened by 7 bases and J by 1 base, with 13 bases between the two germline ends. The CDR3 bases are TGCAGCGGATCTCAGGGGAGGAACACTGAAGCTTTCTTT. Translated, it gives CSGSQGRNTEAFF.

This clone was picked up a small number of times. The rearrangement uses TRBV2 and TRBJ2-7; perhaps TRBD2 as D (5 bases). Trimming removed 5 bases at V and 0 bases at J, with 8 bases between. The CDR3 runs 13 residues. The germline gives CDR1 SNHLY, CDR2 FYNNEI. CDR3: CASSTRSSYEQYF. DNA of the CDR3: TGTGCCAGCAGTACTAGGAGCTCCTACGAGCAGTACTTC. Combining the CDR3 with reference TRBV2 and TRBJ2-7 gives the whole variable domain EPEVTQTPSHQVTQMGQEVILRCVPISNHLYFYWYRQILGQKVEFLVSFYNNEISEKSEIFDDQFSVERPDGSNFTLKIRSTKLEDSAMYFCASSTRSSYEQYFGPGTRLTVT.